The sample holds many counts of the clone carrying this T cell receptor (beta chain). Each CDR3 protein is one row after TCRdb ran MiXCR on the 5' RACE reads. The table has roughly 260,000 distinct CDR3 sequences, roughly 7.5% seen once; the top ten hold 5.4%. This sample is part of a study of identical twins. CDR3 length: 15 amino acids. Germline CDR1 and CDR2: SGHRS and YFSETQ. The J segment lost 9 bases and the V segment lost 0 bases, leaving 9 bases of the junction unmatched. The data were also submitted as part of a second study, on yellow fever vaccine responses in identical twins.

The gene calls are TRBV5-1 and TRBJ2-1; 7 bases agree with TRBD1. This receptor was taken from a woman aged 18-29 years in good health. The source material was CD8+ T cells sorted from blood. The CDR3 region has the DNA TGCGCCAGCAGCTTGGGAACTAGTTCAGGGGGTGAGCAGTTCTTC. Encoded protein: CASSLGTSSGGEQFF.